This T cell receptor (beta chain) originates from a study of cytomegalovirus exposure and HLA in healthy donors. Germline V CDR1 and CDR2: SEHNR, FQNEAQ (reference sequence). The CDR3 contains 16 residues. Trimming removed 0 bases at V and 0 bases at J, with 8 bases between. PCR primers comprised 60 Vbeta and 13 Jbeta primers. Only in-frame clones appear in the TCRdb table, and some are missing; sequencing was by immunoSEQ multiplex PCR. Of approximately 100,000 clones listed, around 80% are singletons. The source of this sequence is a woman in her forties in good health and CMV-seronegative. This sequence joins TRBV7-9 and TRBJ1-4; D gene unclear. Sequencing was performed on PBMCs. DNA for the CDR3: TGTGCCAGCAGCTTAGCGGACGGGGCAACTAATGAAAAACTGTTTTTT. It is translated as CASSLADGATNEKLFF.